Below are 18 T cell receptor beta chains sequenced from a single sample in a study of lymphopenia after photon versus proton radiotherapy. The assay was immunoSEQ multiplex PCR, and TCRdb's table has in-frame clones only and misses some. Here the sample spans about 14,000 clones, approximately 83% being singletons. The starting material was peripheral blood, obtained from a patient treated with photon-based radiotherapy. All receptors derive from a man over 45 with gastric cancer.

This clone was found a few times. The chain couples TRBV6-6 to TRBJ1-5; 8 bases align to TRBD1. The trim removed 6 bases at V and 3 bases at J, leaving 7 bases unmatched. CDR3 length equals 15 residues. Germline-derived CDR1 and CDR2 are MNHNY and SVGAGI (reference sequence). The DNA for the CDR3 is TGTGCCAGCAGCCGCGACAGGGGAGTCAATCAGCCCCAGCATTTT. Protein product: CASSRDRGVNQPQHF.

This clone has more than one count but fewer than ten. The CDR3 sequence is CASSPLNSYEQYF. The CDR3 coding sequence is TGTGCCAGCAGCCCCCTAAACTCCTACGAGCAGTACTTC. This chain links TRBV4-2 with TRBJ2-7, with D hard to call. Germline CDR1 reads LGHNA; CDR2 reads YNFKEQ. Deletions cut 4 bases from V and 0 bases from J, with 7 bases between. CDR3 size: 13 residues.

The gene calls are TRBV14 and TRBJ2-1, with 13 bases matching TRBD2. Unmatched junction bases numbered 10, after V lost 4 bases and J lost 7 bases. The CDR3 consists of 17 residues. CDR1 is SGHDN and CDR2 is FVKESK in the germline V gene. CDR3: CASSRVTGLAGSNEQFF. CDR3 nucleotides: TGTGCCAGCAGCCGAGTGACGGGACTAGCGGGGAGTAATGAGCAGTTCTTC.

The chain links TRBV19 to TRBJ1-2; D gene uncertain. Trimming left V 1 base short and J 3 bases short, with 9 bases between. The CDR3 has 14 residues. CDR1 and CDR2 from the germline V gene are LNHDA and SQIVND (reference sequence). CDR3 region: CASSIVGSYYGYTF. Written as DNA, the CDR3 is TGTGCCAGTAGTATAGTTGGATCGTACTATGGCTACACCTTC.

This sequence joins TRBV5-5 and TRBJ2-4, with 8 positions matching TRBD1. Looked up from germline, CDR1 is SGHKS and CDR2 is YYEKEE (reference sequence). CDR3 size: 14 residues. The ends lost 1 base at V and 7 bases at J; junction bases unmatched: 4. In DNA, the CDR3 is TGTGCCAGCAGCTTGATAGCAGGGGGCAACATTCAGTACTTC. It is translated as CASSLIAGGNIQYF.

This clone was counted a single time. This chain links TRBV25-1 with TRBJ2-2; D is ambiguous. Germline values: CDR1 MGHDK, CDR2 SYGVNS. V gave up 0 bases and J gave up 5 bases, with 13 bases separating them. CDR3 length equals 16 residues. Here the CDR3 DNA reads TGTGCCAGCAGTGAATATAGGAGTGGCCCGACCGGGGAGCTGTTTTTT. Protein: CASSEYRSGPTGELFF.

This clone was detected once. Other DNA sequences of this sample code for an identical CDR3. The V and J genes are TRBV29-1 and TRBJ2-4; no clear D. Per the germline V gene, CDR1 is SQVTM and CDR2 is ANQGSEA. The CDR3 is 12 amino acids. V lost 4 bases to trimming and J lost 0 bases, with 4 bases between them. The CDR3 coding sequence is TGCAGCGTTGGGGTAGCCAAAAACATTCAGTACTTC. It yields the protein CSVGVAKNIQYF. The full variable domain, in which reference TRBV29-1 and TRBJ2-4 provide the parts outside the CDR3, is SAVISQKPSRDICQRGTSLTIQCQVDSQVTMMFWYRQQPGQSLTLIATANQGSEATYESGFVIDKFPISRPNLTFSTLTVSNMSPEDSSIYLCSVGVAKNIQYFGAGTRLSVL.

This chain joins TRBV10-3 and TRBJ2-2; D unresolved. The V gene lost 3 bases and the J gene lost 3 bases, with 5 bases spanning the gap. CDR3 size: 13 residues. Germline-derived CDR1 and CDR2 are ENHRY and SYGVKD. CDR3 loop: CAISEVHTGELFF. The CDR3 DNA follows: TGTGCCATCAGTGAAGTCCACACCGGGGAGCTGTTTTTT.

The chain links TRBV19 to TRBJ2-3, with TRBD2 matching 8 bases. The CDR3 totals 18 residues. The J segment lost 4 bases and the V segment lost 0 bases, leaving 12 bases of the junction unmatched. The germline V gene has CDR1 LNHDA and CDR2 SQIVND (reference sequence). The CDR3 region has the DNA TGTGCCAGTAGTATAGATCTATGGGGCGGGGGGCGTCCAGATACGCAGTATTTT. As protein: CASSIDLWGGGRPDTQYF. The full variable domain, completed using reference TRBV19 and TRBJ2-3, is DGGITQSPKYLFRKEGQNVTLSCEQNLNHDAMYWYRQDPGQGLRLIYYSQIVNDFQKGDIAEGYSVSREKKESFPLTVTSAQKNPTAFYLCASSIDLWGGGRPDTQYFGPGTRLTVL.

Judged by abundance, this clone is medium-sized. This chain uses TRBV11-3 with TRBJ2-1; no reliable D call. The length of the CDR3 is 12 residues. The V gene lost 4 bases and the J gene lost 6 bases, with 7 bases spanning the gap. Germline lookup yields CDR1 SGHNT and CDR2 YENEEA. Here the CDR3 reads CASSSWANEQFF. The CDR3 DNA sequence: TGTGCCAGCAGCTCCTGGGCCAATGAGCAGTTCTTC.

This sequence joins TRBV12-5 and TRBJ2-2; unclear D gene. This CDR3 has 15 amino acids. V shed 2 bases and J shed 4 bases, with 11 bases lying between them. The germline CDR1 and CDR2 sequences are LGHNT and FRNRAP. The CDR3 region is CASGLQVMSTGELFF. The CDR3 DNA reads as TGTGCTAGTGGTTTGCAGGTGATGAGCACCGGGGAGCTGTTTTTT.

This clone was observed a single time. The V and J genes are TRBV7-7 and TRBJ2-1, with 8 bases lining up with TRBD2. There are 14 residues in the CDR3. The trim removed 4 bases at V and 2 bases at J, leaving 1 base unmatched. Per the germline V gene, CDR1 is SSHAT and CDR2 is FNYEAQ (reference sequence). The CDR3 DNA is TGTGCCAGCAGCTCCGGGGGGGCCTACAATGAGCAGTTCTTC. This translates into CASSSGGAYNEQFF.

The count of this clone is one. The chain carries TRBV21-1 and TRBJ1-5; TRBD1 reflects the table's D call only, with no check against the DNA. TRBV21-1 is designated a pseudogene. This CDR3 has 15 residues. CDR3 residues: CASSRDRGVNQPQHF. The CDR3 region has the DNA TGTGCCAGCAGCCGCGACAGGGGAGTCAATCAGCCCCAGCATTTT.

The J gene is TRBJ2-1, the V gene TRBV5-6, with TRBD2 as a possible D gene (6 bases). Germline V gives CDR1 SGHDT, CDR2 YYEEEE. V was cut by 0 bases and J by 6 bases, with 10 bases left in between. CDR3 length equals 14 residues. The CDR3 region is CASSLVGGLNEQFF. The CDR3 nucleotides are TGTGCCAGCAGCTTGGTCGGGGGACTCAATGAGCAGTTCTTC.

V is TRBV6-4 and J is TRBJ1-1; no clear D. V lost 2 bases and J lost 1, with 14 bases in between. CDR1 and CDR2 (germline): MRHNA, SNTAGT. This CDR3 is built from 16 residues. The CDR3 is CASSDIPTRKNTEAFF. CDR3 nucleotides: TGTGCCAGCAGTGACATACCAACAAGGAAGAACACTGAAGCTTTCTTT.

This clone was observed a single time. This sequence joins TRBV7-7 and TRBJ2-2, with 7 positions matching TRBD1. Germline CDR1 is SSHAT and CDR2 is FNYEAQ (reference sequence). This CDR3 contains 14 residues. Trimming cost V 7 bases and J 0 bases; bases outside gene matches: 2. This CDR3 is CASTTGSNTGELFF. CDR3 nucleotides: TGTGCCAGCACGACAGGGTCGAACACCGGGGAGCTGTTTTTT.

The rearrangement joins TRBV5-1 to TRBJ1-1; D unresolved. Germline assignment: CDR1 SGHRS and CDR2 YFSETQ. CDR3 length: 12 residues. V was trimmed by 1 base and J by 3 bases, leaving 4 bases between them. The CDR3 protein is CASSLLDTEAFF. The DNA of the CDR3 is TGCGCCAGCAGCTTGCTGGACACTGAAGCTTTCTTT.

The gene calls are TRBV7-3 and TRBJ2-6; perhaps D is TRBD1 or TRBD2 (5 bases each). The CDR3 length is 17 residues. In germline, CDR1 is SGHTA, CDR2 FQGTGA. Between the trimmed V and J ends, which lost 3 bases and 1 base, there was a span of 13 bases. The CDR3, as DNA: TGTGCCAGCAGCTTCCGGGACCCGCTATCTGGGGCCAACGTCCTGACTTTC. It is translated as CASSFRDPLSGANVLTF.